The clone carrying this TCR beta chain was counted once. Germline V CDR1 and CDR2: MDHEN, SYDVKM. This CDR3 has 14 residues. Germline trimming cut 7 bases from V and 3 bases from J; bases unmatched to any gene: 4. The record originates from a study of blood T cell repertoires in COVID-19. Study information: The samples span acute and convalescent COVID-19 from the United States, Italy and Spain. T cells, B-cell-depleted T cells, or PBMCs provided the cDNA or gDNA that served as material.

Source study methods: Estimated nucleated cell counts came from reference gene primer amplification. Only in-frame clones appear in the TCRdb table, and some are missing; sequencing was by immunoSEQ multiplex PCR. The DNA gave D and trimming, while V, J and clone size come from that table. The sample yields 20,000 to 30,000 clones, roughly 85% seen once. The source of this sequence is a human donor in a cohort sampled during active COVID-19. The chain links TRBV28 to TRBJ2-7; 12 positions match TRBD2. The specimen sequenced was peripheral blood. CDR3 nucleotide sequence: TGTGCCAGCACAAGGACTAGCGGGAACTACGAGCAGTACTTC. This codes for CASTRTSGNYEQYF.